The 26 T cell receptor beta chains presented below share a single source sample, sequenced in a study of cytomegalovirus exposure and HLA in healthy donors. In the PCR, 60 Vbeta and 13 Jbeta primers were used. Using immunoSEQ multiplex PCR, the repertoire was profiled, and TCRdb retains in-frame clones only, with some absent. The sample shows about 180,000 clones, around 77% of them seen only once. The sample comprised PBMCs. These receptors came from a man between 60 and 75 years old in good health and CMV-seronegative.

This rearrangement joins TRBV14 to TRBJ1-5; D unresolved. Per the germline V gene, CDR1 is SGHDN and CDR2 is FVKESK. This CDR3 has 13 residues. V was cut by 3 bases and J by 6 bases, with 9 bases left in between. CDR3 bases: TGTGCCAGCAGCCAGGGAGTTAGTCAGCCCCAGCATTTT. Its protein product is CASSQGVSQPQHF.

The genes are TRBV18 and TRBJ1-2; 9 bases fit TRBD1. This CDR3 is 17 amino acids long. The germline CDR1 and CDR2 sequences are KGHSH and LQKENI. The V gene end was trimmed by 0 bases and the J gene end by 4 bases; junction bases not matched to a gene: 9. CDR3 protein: CASSPPITGGLGYGYTF. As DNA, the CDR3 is TGTGCCAGCTCACCACCGATCACAGGGGGCCTGGGCTATGGCTACACCTTC.

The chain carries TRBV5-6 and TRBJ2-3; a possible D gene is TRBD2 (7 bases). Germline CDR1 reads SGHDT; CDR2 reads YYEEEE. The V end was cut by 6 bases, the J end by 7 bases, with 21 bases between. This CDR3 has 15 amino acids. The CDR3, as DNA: TGTGCCAGCACCCTAAGAGGGGGGGGGTTGAATACGCAGTATTTT. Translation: CASTLRGGGLNTQYF.

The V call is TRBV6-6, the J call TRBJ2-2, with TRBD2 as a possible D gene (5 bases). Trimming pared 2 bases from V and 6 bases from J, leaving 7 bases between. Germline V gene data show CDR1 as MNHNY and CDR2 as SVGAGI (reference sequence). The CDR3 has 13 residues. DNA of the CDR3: TGTGCCAGCAGTTACAGCGGATCCGGGGAGCTGTTTTTT. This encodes CASSYSGSGELFF.

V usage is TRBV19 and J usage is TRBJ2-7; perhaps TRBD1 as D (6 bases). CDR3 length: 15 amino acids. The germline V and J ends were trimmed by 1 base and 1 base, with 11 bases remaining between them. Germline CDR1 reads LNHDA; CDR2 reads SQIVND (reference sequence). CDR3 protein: CASSIGQGRSYEQYF. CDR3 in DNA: TGTGCCAGTAGTATAGGGCAGGGGCGATCCTACGAGCAGTACTTC.

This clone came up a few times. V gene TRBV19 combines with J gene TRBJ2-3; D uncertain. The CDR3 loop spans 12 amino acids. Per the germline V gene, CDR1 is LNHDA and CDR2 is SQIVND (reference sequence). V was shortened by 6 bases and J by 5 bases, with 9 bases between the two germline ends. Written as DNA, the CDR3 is TGTGCCAGTAGGGTCTCAGGAGATACGCAGTATTTT. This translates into CASRVSGDTQYF.

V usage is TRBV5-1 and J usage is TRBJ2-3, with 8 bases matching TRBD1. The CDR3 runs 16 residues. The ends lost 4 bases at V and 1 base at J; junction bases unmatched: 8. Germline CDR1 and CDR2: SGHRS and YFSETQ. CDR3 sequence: CASSVLPGQGTDTQYF. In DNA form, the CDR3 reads TGCGCCAGCAGCGTACTTCCGGGACAGGGCACAGATACGCAGTATTTT.

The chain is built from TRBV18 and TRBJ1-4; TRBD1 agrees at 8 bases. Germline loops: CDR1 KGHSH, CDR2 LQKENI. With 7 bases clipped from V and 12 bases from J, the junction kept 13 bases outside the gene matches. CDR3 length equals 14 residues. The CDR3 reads CASYEGQGARELFF. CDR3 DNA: TGTGCCAGCTACGAGGGCCAGGGGGCACGAGAACTGTTTTTT.

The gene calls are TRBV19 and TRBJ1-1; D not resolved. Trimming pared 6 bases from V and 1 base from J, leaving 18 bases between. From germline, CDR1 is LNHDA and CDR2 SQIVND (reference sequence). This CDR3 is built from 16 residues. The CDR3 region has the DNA TGTGCCAGTAGCGTCACAAAATGGGCAGAGAACACTGAAGCTTTCTTT. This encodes CASSVTKWAENTEAFF.

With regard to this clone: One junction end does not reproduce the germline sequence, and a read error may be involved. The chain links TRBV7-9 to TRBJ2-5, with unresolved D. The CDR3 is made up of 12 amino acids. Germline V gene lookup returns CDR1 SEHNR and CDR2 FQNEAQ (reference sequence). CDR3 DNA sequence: TGTTCCAGCAGCATAAACCAAGAGACCCAGTACTTC. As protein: CSSSINQETQYF.

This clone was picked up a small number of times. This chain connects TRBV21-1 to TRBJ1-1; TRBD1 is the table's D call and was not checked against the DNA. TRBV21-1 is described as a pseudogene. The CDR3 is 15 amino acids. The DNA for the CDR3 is TGTGCCAGCAGCAGCACTGGACAGGGCGGCACTGAAGCTTTCTTT. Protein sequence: CASSSTGQGGTEAFF.

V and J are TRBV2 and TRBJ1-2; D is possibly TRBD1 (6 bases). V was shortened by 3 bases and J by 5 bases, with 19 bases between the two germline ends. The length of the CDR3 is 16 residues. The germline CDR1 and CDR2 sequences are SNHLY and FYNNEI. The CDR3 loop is CASSDGGGQAGYGYTF. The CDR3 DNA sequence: TGTGCCAGCAGTGACGGGGGGGGGCAGGCAGGGTATGGCTACACCTTC.

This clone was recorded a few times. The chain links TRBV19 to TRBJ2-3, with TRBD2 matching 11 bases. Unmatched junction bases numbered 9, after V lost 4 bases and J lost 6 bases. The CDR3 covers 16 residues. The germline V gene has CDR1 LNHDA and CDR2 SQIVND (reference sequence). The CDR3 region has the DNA TGTGCCAGTAGTAAGACTAGCGGGGCCACGGGTGATACGCAGTATTTT. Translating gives CASSKTSGATGDTQYF.

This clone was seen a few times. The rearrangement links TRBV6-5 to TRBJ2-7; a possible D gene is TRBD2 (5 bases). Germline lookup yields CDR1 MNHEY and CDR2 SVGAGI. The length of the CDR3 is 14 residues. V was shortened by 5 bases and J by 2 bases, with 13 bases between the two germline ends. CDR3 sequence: CASSPRGYTYEQYF. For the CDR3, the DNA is TGTGCCAGCAGTCCGCGAGGGTATACCTACGAGCAGTACTTC.

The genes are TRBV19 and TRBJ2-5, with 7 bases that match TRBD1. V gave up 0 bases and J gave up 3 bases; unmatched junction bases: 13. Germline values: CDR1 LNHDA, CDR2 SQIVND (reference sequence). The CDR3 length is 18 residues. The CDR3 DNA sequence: TGTGCCAGTAGTATAGATGGGGCACAGGGGTTCGGGAAAGAGACCCAGTACTTC. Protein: CASSIDGAQGFGKETQYF. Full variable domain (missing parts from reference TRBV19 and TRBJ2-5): DGGITQSPKYLFRKEGQNVTLSCEQNLNHDAMYWYRQDPGQGLRLIYYSQIVNDFQKGDIAEGYSVSREKKESFPLTVTSAQKNPTAFYLCASSIDGAQGFGKETQYFGPGTRLLVL.

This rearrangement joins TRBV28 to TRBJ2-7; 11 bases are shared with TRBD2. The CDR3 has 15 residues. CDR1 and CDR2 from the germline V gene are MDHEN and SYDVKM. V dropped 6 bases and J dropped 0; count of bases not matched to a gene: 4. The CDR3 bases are TGTGCCAGCAGCCCGACTAGCGGGATCTCCTACGAGCAGTACTTC. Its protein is CASSPTSGISYEQYF. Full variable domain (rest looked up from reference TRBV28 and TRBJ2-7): DVKVTQSSRYLVKRTGEKVFLECVQDMDHENMFWYRQDPGLGLRLIYFSYDVKMKEKGDIPEGYSVSREKKERFSLILESASTNQTSMYLCASSPTSGISYEQYFGPGTRLTVT.

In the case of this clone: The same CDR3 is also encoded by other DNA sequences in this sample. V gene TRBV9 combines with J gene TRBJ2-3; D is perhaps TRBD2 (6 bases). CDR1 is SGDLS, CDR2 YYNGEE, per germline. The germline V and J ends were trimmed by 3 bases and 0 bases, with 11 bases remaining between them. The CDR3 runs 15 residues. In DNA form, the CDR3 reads TGTGCCAGCAGCGCCACCGGGACTAGCACAGATACGCAGTATTTT. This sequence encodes CASSATGTSTDTQYF.

CDR3 bases: TGCGCCAGCAGCTGGGGTGACAGGTCGAATGAAAAACTGTTTTTT. Its translation: CASSWGDRSNEKLFF. The V gene is TRBV5-1, the J gene TRBJ1-4; possible D gene TRBD1, 6 bases. Trimming took 3 bases from V and 5 from J, leaving 14 bases between them. CDR1 is SGHRS and CDR2 is YFSETQ in the germline V gene. This CDR3 is 15 amino acids long.

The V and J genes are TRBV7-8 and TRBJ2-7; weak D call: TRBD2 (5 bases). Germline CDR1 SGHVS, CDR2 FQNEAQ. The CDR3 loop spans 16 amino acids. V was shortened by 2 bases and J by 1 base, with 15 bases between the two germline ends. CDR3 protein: CASSLKAGGLSYEQYF. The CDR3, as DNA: TGTGCCAGCAGCTTAAAGGCTGGAGGTTTGTCCTACGAGCAGTACTTC. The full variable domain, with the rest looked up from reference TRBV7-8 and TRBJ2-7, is GAGVSQSPRYKVAKRGQDVALRCDPISGHVSLFWYQQALGQGPEFLTYFQNEAQLDKSGLPSDRFFAERPEGSVSTLKIQRTQQEDSAVYLCASSLKAGGLSYEQYFGPGTRLTVT.

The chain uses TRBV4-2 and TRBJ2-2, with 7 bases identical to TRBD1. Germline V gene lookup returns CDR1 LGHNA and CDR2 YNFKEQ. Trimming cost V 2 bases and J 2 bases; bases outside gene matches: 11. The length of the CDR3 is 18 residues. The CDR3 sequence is CASSQNANQGVNTGELFF. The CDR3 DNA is TGTGCCAGCAGCCAAAACGCCAATCAGGGGGTAAACACCGGGGAGCTGTTTTTT.

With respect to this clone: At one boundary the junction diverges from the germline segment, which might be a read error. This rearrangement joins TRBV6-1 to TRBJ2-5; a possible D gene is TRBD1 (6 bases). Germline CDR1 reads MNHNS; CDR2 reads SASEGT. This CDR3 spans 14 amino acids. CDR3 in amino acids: CASSRDISQGTQYF. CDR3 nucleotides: TGCGCCAGCAGCCGGGACATAAGTCAAGGGACCCAGTACTTC.

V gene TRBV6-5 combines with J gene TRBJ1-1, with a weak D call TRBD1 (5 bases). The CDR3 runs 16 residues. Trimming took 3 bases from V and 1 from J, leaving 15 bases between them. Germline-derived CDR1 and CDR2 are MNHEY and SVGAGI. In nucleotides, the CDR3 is TGTGCCAGCAGTTATAGACAGTTCTCAAGGAACACTGAAGCTTTCTTT. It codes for CASSYRQFSRNTEAFF.

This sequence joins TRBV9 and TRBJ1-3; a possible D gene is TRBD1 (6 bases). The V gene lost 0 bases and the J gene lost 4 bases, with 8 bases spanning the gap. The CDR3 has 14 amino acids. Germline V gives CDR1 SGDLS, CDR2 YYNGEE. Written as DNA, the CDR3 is TGTGCCAGCAGCGTAGACAGGGAAGGAAACACCATATATTTT. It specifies CASSVDREGNTIYF.

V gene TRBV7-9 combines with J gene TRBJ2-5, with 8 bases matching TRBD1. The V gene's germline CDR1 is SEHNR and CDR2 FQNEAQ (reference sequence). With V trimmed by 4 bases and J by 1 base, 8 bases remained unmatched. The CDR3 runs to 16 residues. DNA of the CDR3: TGTGCCAGCAGCTCCAGGGACAGGCATGGCCAAGAGACCCAGTACTTC. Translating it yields CASSSRDRHGQETQYF. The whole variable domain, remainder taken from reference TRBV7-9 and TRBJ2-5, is DTGVSQNPRHKITKRGQNVTFRCDPISEHNRLYWYRQTLGQGPEFLTYFQNEAQLEKSRLLSDRFSAERPKGSFSTLEIQRTEQGDSAMYLCASSSRDRHGQETQYFGPGTRLLVL.

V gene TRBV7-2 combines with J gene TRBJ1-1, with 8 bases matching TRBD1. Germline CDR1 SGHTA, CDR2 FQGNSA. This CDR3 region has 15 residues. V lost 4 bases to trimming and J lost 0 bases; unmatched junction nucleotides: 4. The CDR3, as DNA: TGTGCCAGCAGCTCCTACAGGGGGATGAACACTGAAGCTTTCTTT. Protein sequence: CASSSYRGMNTEAFF.

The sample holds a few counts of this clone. CDR3 nucleotide sequence: TGTGCCAGCAGAGAGTCGGGGGGTCTGAATGAGCAGTTCTTC. Translating gives CASRESGGLNEQFF. The chain combines TRBV6-1 with TRBJ2-1; 7 bases match TRBD2. Germline V gives CDR1 MNHNS, CDR2 SASEGT. V gave up 6 bases and J gave up 7 bases; unmatched junction bases: 9. The CDR3 spans 14 residues.